The entry that follows covers one T cell receptor beta chain sequence. Its antigen is unidentified. The sample comes from a study of cytomegalovirus exposure and HLA in healthy donors. Study-level points and caveats: Specific recognition of CMV antigens was confirmed in vitro for a few chains (all CMV-associated). For most TCR beta V segments, an earlier analysis put the productive rate at about 87% or about 30% of the time. Analysis was carried out at a later point, and it linked a missense DCLRE1C variant to TCR beta V- and J-gene trimming. Associated with cytomegalovirus, according to the listing, were some 180 TCR beta chains.

Use of 60 Vbeta and 13 Jbeta primers characterized the PCR. The table came from immunoSEQ multiplex PCR; TCRdb's copy has only in-frame clones and leaves some out. The sample includes 68,000 or so clones. CDR1 is LGHNA, CDR2 YSLEER, per germline. This CDR3 is 14 amino acids long. Trimming took 1 base from V and 2 from J, leaving 8 bases between them. The sequencing sample was made of PBMCs. The TCR originated in a female donor in good health and CMV-seropositive. The chain combines TRBV4-3 with TRBJ1-1; no firm D call. The CDR3 sequence is CASSQVSDNTEAFF. In nucleotides, the CDR3 is TGCGCCAGCAGCCAAGTTAGTGATAACACTGAAGCTTTCTTT.